This paragraph reports one TCR beta chain. Its target is unknown. Produced via immunoSEQ multiplex PCR; TCRdb's table is partial and in-frame only. Of 25,000 to 40,000 clones in the sample, around 89% are singletons; the top ten hold roughly 4.5%. The CDR3 covers 16 residues. This record belongs to a study of chemoradiotherapy in HPV16-positive cancers. General study results and limits: Better recurrence-free survival went with HPV-responsive T-cell expansion in HPV16-positive patients. The functional HPV-specific definition rests on just a couple of HPV16-positive patients.

The material sequenced was blood, taken from a patient who underwent chemoradiotherapy. The chain carries TRBV21-1 and TRBJ1-2; TRBD1 is the table's D call and was not checked against the DNA. TRBV21-1 is a known pseudogene. The TCR sequence derives from a human donor with HPV-associated anogenital cancer. The CDR3 DNA reads TGTGCCAGCAGCAAAGAGGCAGGGGGAAAAGACTATGGCTACACCTTC. Translated: CASSKEAGGKDYGYTF.